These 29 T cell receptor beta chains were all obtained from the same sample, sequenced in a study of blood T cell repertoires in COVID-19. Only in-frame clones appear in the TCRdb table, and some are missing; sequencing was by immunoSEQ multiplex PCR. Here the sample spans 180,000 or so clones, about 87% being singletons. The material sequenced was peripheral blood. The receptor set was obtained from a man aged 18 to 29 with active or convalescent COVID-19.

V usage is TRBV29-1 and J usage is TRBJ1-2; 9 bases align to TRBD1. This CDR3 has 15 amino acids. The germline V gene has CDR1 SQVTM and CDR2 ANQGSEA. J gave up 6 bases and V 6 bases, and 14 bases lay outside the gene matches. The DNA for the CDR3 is TGCAGCGTCCCAAGGGGACAGGGCCCCCTCCATGGCTACACCTTC. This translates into CSVPRGQGPLHGYTF.

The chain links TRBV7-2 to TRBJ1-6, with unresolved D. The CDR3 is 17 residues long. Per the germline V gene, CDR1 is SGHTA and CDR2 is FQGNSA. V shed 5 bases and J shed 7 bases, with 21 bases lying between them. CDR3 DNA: TGTGCCAGCAGCCCAAAGCGCCCCCCTCTTTTCAATTCACCCCTCCACTTT. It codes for CASSPKRPPLFNSPLHF. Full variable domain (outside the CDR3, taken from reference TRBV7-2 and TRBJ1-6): GAGVSQSPSNKVTEKGKDVELRCDPISGHTALYWYRQSLGQGLEFLIYFQGNSAPDKSGLPSDRFSAERTGGSVSTLTIQRTQQEDSAVYLCASSPKRPPLFNSPLHFGNGTRLTVT.

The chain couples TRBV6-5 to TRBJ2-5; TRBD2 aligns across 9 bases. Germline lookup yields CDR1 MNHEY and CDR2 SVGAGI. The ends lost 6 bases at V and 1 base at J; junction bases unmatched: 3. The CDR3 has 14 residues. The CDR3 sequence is CASSPTSGQETQYF. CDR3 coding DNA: TGTGCCAGCAGCCCGACTAGCGGCCAAGAGACCCAGTACTTC.

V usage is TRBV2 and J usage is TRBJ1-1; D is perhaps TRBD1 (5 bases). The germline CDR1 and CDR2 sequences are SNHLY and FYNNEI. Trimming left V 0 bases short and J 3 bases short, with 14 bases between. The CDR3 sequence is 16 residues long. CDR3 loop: CASSEARGGADTEAFF. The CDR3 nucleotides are TGTGCCAGCAGTGAAGCGCGGGGAGGGGCGGACACTGAAGCTTTCTTT.

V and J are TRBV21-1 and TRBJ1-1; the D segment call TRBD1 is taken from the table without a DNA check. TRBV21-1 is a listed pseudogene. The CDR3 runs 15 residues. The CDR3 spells CASSKAGGTENEAFF. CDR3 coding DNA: TGTGCCAGCAGCAAAGCGGGCGGGACAGAAAATGAAGCTTTCTTT.

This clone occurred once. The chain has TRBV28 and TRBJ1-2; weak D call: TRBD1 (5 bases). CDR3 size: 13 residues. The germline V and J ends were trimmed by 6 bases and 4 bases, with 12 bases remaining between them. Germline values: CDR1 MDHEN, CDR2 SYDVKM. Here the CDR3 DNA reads TGTGCCAGCAGGCAGGGACTACTCTATGGCTACACCTTC. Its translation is CASRQGLLYGYTF.

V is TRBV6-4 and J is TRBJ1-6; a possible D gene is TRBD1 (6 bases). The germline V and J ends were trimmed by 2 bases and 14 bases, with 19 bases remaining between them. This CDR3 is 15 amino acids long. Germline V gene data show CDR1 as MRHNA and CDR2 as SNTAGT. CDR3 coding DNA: TGTGCCAGCAGTGACACCAGACAGGACTCCGGATCCCTCCACTTT. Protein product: CASSDTRQDSGSLHF.

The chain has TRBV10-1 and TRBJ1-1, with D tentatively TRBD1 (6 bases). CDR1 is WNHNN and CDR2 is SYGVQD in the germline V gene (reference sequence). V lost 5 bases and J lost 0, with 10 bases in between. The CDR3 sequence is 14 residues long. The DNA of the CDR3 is TGCGCCAGCAGTACGACAGGAATGAACACTGAAGCTTTCTTT. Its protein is CASSTTGMNTEAFF.

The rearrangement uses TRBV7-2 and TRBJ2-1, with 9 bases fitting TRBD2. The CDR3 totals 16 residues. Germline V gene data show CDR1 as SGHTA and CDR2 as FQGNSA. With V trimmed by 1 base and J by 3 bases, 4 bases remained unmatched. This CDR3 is CASSLGGSGSYNEQFF. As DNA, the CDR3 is TGTGCCAGCAGCTTAGGAGGTAGCGGGAGCTACAATGAGCAGTTCTTC.

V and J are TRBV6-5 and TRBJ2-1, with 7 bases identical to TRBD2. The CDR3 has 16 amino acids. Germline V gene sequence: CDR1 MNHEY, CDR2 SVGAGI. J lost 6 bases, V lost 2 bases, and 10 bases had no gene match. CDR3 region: CASSYPAPGGANEQFF. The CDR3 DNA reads TGTGCCAGCAGTTACCCGGCCCCGGGAGGCGCCAATGAGCAGTTCTTC.

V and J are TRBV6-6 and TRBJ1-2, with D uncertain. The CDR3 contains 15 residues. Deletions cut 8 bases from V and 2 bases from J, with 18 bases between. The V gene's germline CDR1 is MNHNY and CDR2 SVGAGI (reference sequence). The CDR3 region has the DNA TGTGCCAGCCAAACGGTCCAGCGACGAAACTATGGCTACACCTTC. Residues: CASQTVQRRNYGYTF.

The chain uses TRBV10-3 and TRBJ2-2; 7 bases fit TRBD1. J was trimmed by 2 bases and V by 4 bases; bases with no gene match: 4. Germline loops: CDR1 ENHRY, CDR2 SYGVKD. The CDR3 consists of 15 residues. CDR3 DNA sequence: TGTGCCATCAGTGGAGGGACAGTTAACACCGGGGAGCTGTTTTTT. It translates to CAISGGTVNTGELFF.

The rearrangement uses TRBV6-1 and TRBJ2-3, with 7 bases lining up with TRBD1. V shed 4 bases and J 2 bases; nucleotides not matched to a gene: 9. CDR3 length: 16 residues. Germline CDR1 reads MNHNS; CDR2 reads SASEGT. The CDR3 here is CASSVMTGTDTDTQYF. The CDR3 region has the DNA TGTGCCAGCAGTGTTATGACCGGGACAGACACAGATACGCAGTATTTT.

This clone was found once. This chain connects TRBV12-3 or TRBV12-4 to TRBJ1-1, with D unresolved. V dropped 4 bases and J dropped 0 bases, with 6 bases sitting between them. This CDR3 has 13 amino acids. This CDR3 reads CASSSQVNTEAFF. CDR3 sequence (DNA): TGTGCCAGCAGTTCTCAGGTGAACACTGAAGCTTTCTTT.

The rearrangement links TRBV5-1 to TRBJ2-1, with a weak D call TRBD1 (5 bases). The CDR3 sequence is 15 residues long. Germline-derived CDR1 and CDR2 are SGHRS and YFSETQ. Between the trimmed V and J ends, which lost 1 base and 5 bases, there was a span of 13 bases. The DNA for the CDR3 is TGCGCCAGCAGCTTGTTAGCAGGGTCCAACAATGAGCAGTTCTTC. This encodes CASSLLAGSNNEQFF.

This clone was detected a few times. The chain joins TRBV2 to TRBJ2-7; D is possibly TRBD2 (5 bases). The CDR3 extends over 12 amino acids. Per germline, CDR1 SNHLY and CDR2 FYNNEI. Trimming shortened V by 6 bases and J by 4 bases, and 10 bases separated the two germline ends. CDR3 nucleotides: TGTGCCAGCAGAAGCGGCGGGTACGAGCAGTACGTC. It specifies CASRSGGYEQYV.

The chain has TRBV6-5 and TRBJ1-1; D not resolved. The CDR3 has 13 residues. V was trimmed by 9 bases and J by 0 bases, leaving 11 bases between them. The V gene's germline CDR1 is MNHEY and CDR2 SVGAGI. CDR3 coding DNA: TGTGCCAGTCAGAAACTAGTGAACACTGAAGCTTTCTTT. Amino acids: CASQKLVNTEAFF.

CDR3 region: CASSSRAPNTQYF. The CDR3 DNA reads as TGTGCCAGTAGTAGCCGCGCACCTAATACGCAGTATTTT. The chain carries TRBV19 and TRBJ2-3, with D unclear. V was cut by 4 bases and J by 7 bases, with 12 bases left in between. The CDR3 has 13 amino acids. In germline, CDR1 is LNHDA, CDR2 SQIVND (reference sequence).

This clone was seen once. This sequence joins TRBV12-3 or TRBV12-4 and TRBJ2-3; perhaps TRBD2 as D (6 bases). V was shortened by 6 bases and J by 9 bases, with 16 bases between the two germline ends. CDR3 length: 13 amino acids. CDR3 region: CASRYGTQKTQYF. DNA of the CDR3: TGTGCCAGCAGATACGGGACTCAAAAGACGCAGTATTTT.

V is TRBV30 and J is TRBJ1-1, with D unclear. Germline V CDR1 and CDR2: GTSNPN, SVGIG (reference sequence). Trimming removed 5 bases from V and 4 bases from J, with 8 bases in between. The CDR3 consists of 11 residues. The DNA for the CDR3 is TGTGCCTGGGCCCCCCGCACTGAAGCTTTCTTT. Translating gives CAWAPRTEAFF.

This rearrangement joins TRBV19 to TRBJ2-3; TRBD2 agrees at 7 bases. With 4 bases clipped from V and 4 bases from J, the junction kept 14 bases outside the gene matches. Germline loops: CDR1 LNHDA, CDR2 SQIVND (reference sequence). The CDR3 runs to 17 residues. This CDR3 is CASSSPRDYGRSDTQYF. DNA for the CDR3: TGTGCCAGTAGTAGCCCCCGGGACTACGGAAGGTCAGATACGCAGTATTTT.

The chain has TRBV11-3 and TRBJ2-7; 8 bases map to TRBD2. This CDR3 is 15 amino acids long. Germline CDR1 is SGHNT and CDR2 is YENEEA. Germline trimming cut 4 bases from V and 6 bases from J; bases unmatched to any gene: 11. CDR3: CASSSPSGGVGEQYF. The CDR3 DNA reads TGTGCCAGCAGCTCCCCGAGCGGGGGTGTCGGCGAGCAGTACTTC.

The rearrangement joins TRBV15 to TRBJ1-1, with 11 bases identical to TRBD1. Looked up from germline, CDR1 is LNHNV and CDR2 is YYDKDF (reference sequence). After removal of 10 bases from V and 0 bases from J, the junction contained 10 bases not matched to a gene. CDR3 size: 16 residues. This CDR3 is CASRAGQGGLNTEAFF. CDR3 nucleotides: TGTGCCAGCCGCGCGGGACAGGGGGGTCTGAACACTGAAGCTTTCTTT.

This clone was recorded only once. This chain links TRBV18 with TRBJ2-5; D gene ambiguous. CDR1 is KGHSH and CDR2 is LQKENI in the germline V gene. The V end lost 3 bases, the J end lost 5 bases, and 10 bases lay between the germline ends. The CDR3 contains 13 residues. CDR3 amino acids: CASSPGWRETQYF. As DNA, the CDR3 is TGTGCCAGCTCACCCGGTTGGCGGGAGACCCAGTACTTC.

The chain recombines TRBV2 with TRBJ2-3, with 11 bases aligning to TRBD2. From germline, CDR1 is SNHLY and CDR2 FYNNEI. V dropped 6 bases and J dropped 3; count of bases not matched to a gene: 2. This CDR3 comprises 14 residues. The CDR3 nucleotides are TGTGCCAGCAGGCTAGCGGGGGGAACAGATACGCAGTATTTT. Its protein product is CASRLAGGTDTQYF.

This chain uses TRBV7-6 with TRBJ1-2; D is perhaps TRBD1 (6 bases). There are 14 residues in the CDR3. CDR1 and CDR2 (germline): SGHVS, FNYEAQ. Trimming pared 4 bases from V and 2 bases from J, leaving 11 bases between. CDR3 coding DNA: TGTGCCAGCAGCTCGCGGACAGAAAACTATGGCTACACCTTC. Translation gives CASSSRTENYGYTF.

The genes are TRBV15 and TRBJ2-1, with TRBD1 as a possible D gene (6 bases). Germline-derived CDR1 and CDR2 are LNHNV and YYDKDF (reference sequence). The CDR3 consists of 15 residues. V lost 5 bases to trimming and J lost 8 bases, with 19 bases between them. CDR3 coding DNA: TGTGCCACCAGCCTCGGGTCTAGGGGGTTCGATGAGCAGTTCTTC. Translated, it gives CATSLGSRGFDEQFF.

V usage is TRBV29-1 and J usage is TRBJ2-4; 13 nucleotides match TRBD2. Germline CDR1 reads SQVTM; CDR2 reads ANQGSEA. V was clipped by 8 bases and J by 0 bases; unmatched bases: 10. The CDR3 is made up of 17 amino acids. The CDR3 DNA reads TGCAGCTGTTGGACTAGCGGGAGTGACAAAGCCAAAAACATTCAGTACTTC. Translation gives CSCWTSGSDKAKNIQYF.

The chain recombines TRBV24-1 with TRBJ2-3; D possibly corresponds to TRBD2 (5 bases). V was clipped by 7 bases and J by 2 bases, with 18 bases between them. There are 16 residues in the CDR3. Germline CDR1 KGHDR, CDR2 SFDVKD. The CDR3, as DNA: TGTGCCACCAGCGATCAGTATTCGGGATTCACAGATACGCAGTATTTT. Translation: CATSDQYSGFTDTQYF.